This passage covers 18 T cell receptor beta chains from one sample sequenced in a study of T-cell memory formation after mild COVID-19. Using its own MiXCR run on the 5' RACE reads, TCRdb lists one record per CDR3 protein. The sample contains roughly 190,000 distinct CDR3 sequences, about 16% of which appear only once. Sample: PBMCs or a T cell subset sorted from them (not recorded which). These receptors originate from an adult woman who had mild COVID-19 (a few samples of this study predate the infection). Cell type and time point are not known.

The rearrangement uses TRBV4-3 and TRBJ2-1; 13 bases fit TRBD2. The V gene end was trimmed by 3 bases and the J gene end by 0 bases; junction bases not matched to a gene: 2. The CDR3 covers 17 residues. In germline, CDR1 is LGHNA, CDR2 YSLEER. In nucleotides, the CDR3 is TGCGCCAGCAGCCAGAGACTAGCGGGAGGCTCCTACAATGAGCAGTTCTTC. It codes for CASSQRLAGGSYNEQFF.

A few counts support this clonotype. CDR3 amino acids: CASSGTGTRTDTQYF. CDR3 sequence (DNA): TGTGCCAGCAGCGGGACAGGGACCCGCACAGATACGCAGTATTTT. The chain is built from TRBV3-1 and TRBJ2-3; 9 bases are shared with TRBD1. The CDR3 sequence is 15 residues long. Germline V CDR1 and CDR2: LGHDT, YNNKEL (reference sequence). With 5 bases clipped from V and 1 base from J, the junction kept 4 bases outside the gene matches.

This clonotype showed up just a few times. The rearrangement uses TRBV7-3 and TRBJ2-1, with 7 bases matching TRBD2. Germline CDR1 SGHTA, CDR2 FQGTGA. This CDR3 spans 14 amino acids. V shed 2 bases, J shed 8 bases, and the junction held 6 bases outside the gene matches. CDR3 coding DNA: TGTGCCAGCAGCTTACTCGGGGGGTCCGATGAGCAGTTCTTC. As protein: CASSLLGGSDEQFF.

This clonotype was detected a few times. The chain couples TRBV20-1 to TRBJ2-7, with 7 bases fitting TRBD1. V was clipped by 5 bases and J by 10 bases; unmatched bases: 8. Germline CDR1 is DFQATT and CDR2 is SNEGSKA (reference sequence). This CDR3 region has 11 residues. DNA for the CDR3: TGCAGTGCTGATACAGGGGCCCTCCAGTACTTC. It translates to CSADTGALQYF.

This clonotype was seen a handful of times. This chain connects TRBV5-1 to TRBJ2-2, with TRBD1 identical over 9 bases. From germline, CDR1 is SGHRS and CDR2 YFSETQ. The CDR3 is 18 amino acids. The J segment lost 6 bases and the V segment lost 2 bases, leaving 14 bases of the junction unmatched. Here the CDR3 reads CASSLGIGTGLIAGELFF. CDR3 in DNA: TGCGCCAGCAGCTTAGGAATCGGGACAGGGCTAATCGCCGGGGAGCTGTTTTTT. The entire variable domain, with the rest obtained from reference TRBV5-1 and TRBJ2-2, is as follows: KAGVTQTPRYLIKTRGQQVTLSCSPISGHRSVSWYQQTPGQGLQFLFEYFSETQRNKGNFPGRFSGRQFSNSRSEMNVSTLELGDSALYLCASSLGIGTGLIAGELFFGEGSRLTVL.

This chain joins TRBV6-6 and TRBJ2-7; perhaps D is TRBD1 or TRBD2 (6 bases each). CDR1 and CDR2 (germline): MNHNY, SVGAGI (reference sequence). This CDR3 comprises 13 residues. V lost 8 bases, J lost 2 bases, and 13 bases lay in between. CDR3 sequence (DNA): TGTGCCAGCCGGCCGGGGGCCGCCTACGAGCAGTACTTC. It encodes CASRPGAAYEQYF.

This clonotype was picked up a small number of times. V is TRBV7-2 and J is TRBJ2-7; no firm D call. Trimming removed 3 bases at V and 5 bases at J, with 11 bases between. Germline-derived CDR1 and CDR2 are SGHTA and FQGNSA. The CDR3 is 13 residues long. CDR3 nucleotide sequence: TGTGCCAGCAGCTTTGCGGCATCTCACGAGCAGTACTTC. Translation: CASSFAASHEQYF. The variable domain in full, with the rest retrieved from reference TRBV7-2 and TRBJ2-7, is GAGVSQSPSNKVTEKGKDVELRCDPISGHTALYWYRQSLGQGLEFLIYFQGNSAPDKSGLPSDRFSAERTGGSVSTLTIQRTQQEDSAVYLCASSFAASHEQYFGPGTRLTVT.

The V and J genes are TRBV7-9 and TRBJ2-5; no definite D call. The CDR3 is 14 amino acids. The V gene's germline CDR1 is SEHNR and CDR2 FQNEAQ (reference sequence). V gave up 6 bases and J gave up 2 bases, with 13 bases separating them. DNA of the CDR3: TGTGCCAGCAGAGGCACCCCGAGGCAAGAGACCCAGTACTTC. Amino acid sequence: CASRGTPRQETQYF. Filled out from reference TRBV7-9 and TRBJ2-5, the complete variable domain reads DTGVSQNPRHKITKRGQNVTFRCDPISEHNRLYWYRQTLGQGPEFLTYFQNEAQLEKSRLLSDRFSAERPKGSFSTLEIQRTEQGDSAMYLCASRGTPRQETQYFGPGTRLLVL.

V usage is TRBV20-1 and J usage is TRBJ2-2, with 7 positions matching TRBD1. The CDR3 totals 15 residues. V gave up 4 bases and J gave up 2 bases; unmatched junction bases: 7. The germline gives CDR1 DFQATT, CDR2 SNEGSKA (reference sequence). The CDR3 reads CSATDRVVNTGELFF. DNA of the CDR3: TGCAGTGCTACCGACAGGGTGGTAAACACCGGGGAGCTGTTTTTT.

This clonotype was observed a handful of times. The rearrangement uses TRBV5-4 and TRBJ1-1, with TRBD1 as a possible D gene (5 bases). The V end was cut by 4 bases, the J end by 3 bases, with 7 bases between. The CDR3 has 12 residues. CDR1 and CDR2 from the germline V gene are SGHNT and YYREEE (reference sequence). Written as DNA, the CDR3 is TGTGCCAGCAGCCGGGGGGACACTGAAGCTTTCTTT. Protein sequence: CASSRGDTEAFF.

The chain is built from TRBV20-1 and TRBJ1-4; a weak D match, TRBD1 (6 bases). Germline CDR1 DFQATT, CDR2 SNEGSKA (reference sequence). Trimming shortened V by 2 bases and J by 8 bases, and 12 bases separated the two germline ends. The CDR3 loop spans 13 amino acids. The CDR3 DNA follows: TGCAGTGCTAGAAGGCAGGGGCGAGAAAAACTGTTTTTT. Translation: CSARRQGREKLFF.

This clonotype has a handful of counts. The chain has TRBV30 and TRBJ2-3; D is ambiguous. V was shortened by 0 bases and J by 3 bases, with 13 bases between the two germline ends. Germline V gene lookup returns CDR1 GTSNPN and CDR2 SVGIG (reference sequence). CDR3 length: 15 residues. CDR3 sequence: CAWSVPPRITDTQYF. The CDR3 DNA is TGTGCCTGGAGTGTACCACCTCGTATTACAGATACGCAGTATTTT.

The chain uses TRBV18 and TRBJ2-7, with 8 positions matching TRBD1. Germline CDR1 is KGHSH and CDR2 is LQKENI. V lost 4 bases, J lost 8 bases, and 7 bases stayed unmatched. The CDR3 spans 13 residues. The CDR3 is CASSRSTGEQQYF. CDR3 DNA: TGTGCCAGCTCACGCTCGACAGGGGAGCAGCAGTACTTC.

This clonotype has just a few counts. J is TRBJ2-5 and V is TRBV11-2; TRBD1 matches 9 bases. CDR1 SGHAT and CDR2 FQNNGV come from the germline V gene. With V trimmed by 0 bases and J by 5 bases, 7 bases remained unmatched. The CDR3 consists of 16 residues. CDR3 in amino acids: CASSLDGQGSGETQYF. As DNA, the CDR3 is TGTGCCAGCAGCTTAGACGGACAGGGGAGTGGGGAGACCCAGTACTTC. The entire variable domain, with the rest obtained from reference TRBV11-2 and TRBJ2-5, is as follows: EAGVAQSPRYKIIEKRQSVAFWCNPISGHATLYWYQQILGQGPKLLIQFQNNGVVDDSQLPKDRFSAERLKGVDSTLKIQPAKLEDSAVYLCASSLDGQGSGETQYFGPGTRLLVL.

The chain employs TRBV3-1 and TRBJ1-2, with a weak D call TRBD1 (5 bases). From germline, CDR1 is LGHDT and CDR2 YNNKEL (reference sequence). CDR3 length equals 16 residues. The V end lost 3 bases, the J end lost 3 bases, and 17 bases lay between the germline ends. The CDR3 loop reads CASSHGWAGSHYGYTF. The CDR3 bases are TGTGCCAGCAGCCATGGATGGGCAGGGTCCCACTATGGCTACACCTTC.

V gene TRBV2 combines with J gene TRBJ2-3, with 7 positions matching TRBD1. The trim removed 4 bases at V and 2 bases at J, leaving 3 bases unmatched. This CDR3 spans 14 amino acids. Germline CDR1 is SNHLY and CDR2 is FYNNEI. The CDR3 nucleotides read TGTGCCAGCAGTGTACAGGGGAACACAGATACGCAGTATTTT. It codes for CASSVQGNTDTQYF.

The chain uses TRBV7-8 and TRBJ2-3; D uncertain. Per the germline V gene, CDR1 is SGHVS and CDR2 is FQNEAQ. This CDR3 region has 15 residues. Trimming pared 3 bases from V and 1 base from J, leaving 11 bases between. The CDR3 nucleotides read TGTGCCAGCAGCTTTTACGACGGTGGCACAGATACGCAGTATTTT. It yields the protein CASSFYDGGTDTQYF.

This clonotype was found a few times. The rearrangement uses TRBV2 and TRBJ2-7, with D perhaps TRBD1 (5 bases). V lost 4 bases and J 2 bases, leaving 9 bases between the germline ends. The CDR3 sequence is 13 residues long. Per germline, CDR1 SNHLY and CDR2 FYNNEI. CDR3 nucleotide sequence: TGTGCCAGCAGTGGGGTGACAGCCTACGAGCAGTACTTC. Translating it yields CASSGVTAYEQYF.